There are a few counts of the clone carrying this T cell receptor (beta chain). Its antigen is currently unknown. CDR1 KGHSH and CDR2 LQKENI come from the germline V gene. Trimming shortened V by 1 base and J by 12 bases, and 18 bases separated the two germline ends. The CDR3 sequence is 14 residues long. The data were obtained in a study of T-cell memory formation after mild COVID-19. On the study more broadly: TCR clusters showed largely donor specificity.

cDNA libraries for TCR alpha and TCR beta, carrying sample barcodes and UMIs, came from 5'RACE with constant-segment primers. Via MiXCR, TCRdb re-called the 5' RACE reads, giving one row per CDR3 protein. This table holds over 450,000 distinct CDR3 sequences, roughly 22% found once. Overall study results and limits: Contracting CD4+ clones were located mainly in CM and EM, and CD8+ clones in EMRA. Clones shrinking from day 15 to 85 showed even CD4/CD8 mixes; later expanders tilted CD4+.

The chain has TRBV18 and TRBJ1-1, with D unresolved. This receptor was obtained from an adult woman who had mild COVID-19 (a few samples of this study predate the infection). Cell type and time point are not known. The specimen was PBMCs or a T cell subset sorted from them (not recorded which). CDR3 sequence reads: CASSPRSDLIGTFF. DNA of the CDR3: TGTGCCAGCTCACCACGGTCCGACCTAATCGGTACTTTCTTT.